This T cell receptor (beta chain) came from a study of human T cells and chemical hapten exposure. The germline V and J ends were trimmed by 5 bases and 4 bases, with 11 bases remaining between them. CDR1 and CDR2 (germline): ENHRY, SYGVKD. The length of the CDR3 is 13 residues. The time point: patch test 2, 6 weeks after DPC sensitization. Treatment meaning: therapeutic diphenylcyclopropenone sensitization with weekly scalp DPC. Notes on this clonotype: Its antigen is undetermined.

TCRdb re-derived calls from the RACE reads in MiXCR, one entry per CDR3 protein. The sample includes just over 350,000 distinct CDR3 sequences, about 6% seen only once; the top ten take around 6.1%. Study findings and constraints: TCRs at a frequency above 1 in 1000 stayed unchanged with DPC sensitization.

The source material was whole blood, sampled in connection with sensitization to the hapten diphenylcyclopropenone (DPC). This clonotype originated in a woman aged 18-29 years with alopecia areata. Some clones in this sample may be carry-over from other donors' samples. The genes are TRBV10-3 and TRBJ1-1; TRBD1 might be the D (6 bases). The CDR3 DNA reads as TGTGCCATCAGTAACCAGGGGTCCACTGAAGCTTTCTTT. It specifies CAISNQGSTEAFF.